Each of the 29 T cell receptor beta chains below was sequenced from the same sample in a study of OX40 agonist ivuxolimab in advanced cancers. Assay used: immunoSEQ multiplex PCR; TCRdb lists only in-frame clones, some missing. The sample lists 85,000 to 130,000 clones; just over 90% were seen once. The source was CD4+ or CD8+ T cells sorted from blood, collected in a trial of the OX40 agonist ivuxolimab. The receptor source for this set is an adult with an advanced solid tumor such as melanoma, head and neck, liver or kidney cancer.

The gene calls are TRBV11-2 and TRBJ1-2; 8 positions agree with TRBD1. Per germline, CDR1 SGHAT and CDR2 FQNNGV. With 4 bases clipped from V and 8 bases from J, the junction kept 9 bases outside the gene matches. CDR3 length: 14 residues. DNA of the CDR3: TGTGCCAGCAGCTCACGACAGGGGCTGGGGGGCTACACCTTC. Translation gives CASSSRQGLGGYTF. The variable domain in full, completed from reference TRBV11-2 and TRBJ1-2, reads EAGVAQSPRYKIIEKRQSVAFWCNPISGHATLYWYQQILGQGPKLLIQFQNNGVVDDSQLPKDRFSAERLKGVDSTLKIQPAKLEDSAVYLCASSSRQGLGGYTFGSGTRLTVV.

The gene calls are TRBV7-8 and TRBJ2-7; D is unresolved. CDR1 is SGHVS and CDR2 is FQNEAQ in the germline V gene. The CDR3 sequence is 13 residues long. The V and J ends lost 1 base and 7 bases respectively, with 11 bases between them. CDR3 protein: CASSLGTYGEQYF. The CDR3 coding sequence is TGTGCCAGCAGCTTAGGGACCTATGGGGAGCAGTACTTC.

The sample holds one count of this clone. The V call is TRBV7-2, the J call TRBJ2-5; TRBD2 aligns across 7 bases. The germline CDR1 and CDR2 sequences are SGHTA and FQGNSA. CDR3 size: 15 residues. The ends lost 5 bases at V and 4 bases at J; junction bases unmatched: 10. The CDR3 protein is CASSALRTGGETQYF. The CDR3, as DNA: TGTGCCAGCAGCGCCCTCCGCACGGGAGGAGAGACCCAGTACTTC.

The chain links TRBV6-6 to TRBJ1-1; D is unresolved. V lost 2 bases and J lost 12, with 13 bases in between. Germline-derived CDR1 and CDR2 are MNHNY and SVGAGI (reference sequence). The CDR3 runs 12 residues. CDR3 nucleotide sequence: TGTGCCAGCAGTTACACAAGCGGGTGGACTTTCTTT. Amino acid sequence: CASSYTSGWTFF.

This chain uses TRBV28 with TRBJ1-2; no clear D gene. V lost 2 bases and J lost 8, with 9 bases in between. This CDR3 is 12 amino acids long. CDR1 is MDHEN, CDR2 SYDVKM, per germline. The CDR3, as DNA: TGTGCCAGCAGTTTACCCTTGGGGGGCTACACCTTC. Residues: CASSLPLGGYTF.

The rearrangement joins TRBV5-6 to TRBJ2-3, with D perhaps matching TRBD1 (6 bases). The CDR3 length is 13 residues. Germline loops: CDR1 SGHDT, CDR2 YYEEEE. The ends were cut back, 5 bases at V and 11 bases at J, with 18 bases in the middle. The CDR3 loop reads CASRSFGQGMQYF. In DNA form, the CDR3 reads TGTGCCAGCAGATCTTTCGGCCAGGGGATGCAGTATTTT.

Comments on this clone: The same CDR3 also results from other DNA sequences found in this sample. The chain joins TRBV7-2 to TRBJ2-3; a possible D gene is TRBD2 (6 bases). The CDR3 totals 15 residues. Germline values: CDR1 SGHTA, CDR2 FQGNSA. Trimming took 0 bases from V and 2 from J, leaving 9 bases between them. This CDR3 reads CASSLASGVTDTQYF. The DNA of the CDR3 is TGTGCCAGCAGCTTAGCTTCGGGGGTCACAGATACGCAGTATTTT.

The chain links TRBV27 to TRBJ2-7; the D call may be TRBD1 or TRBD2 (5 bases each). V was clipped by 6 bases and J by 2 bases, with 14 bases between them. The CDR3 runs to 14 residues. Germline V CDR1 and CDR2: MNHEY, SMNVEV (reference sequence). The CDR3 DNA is TGTGCCAGCAGACCCAATCTGGGGGCCTACGAGCAGTACTTC. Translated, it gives CASRPNLGAYEQYF.

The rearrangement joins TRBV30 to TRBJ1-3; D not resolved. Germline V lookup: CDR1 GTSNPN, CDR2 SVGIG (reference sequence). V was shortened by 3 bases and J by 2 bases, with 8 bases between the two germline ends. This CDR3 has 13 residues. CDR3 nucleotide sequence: TGTGCCTGGAGGGCAGGCCCTGGAAACACCATATATTTT. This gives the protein CAWRAGPGNTIYF.

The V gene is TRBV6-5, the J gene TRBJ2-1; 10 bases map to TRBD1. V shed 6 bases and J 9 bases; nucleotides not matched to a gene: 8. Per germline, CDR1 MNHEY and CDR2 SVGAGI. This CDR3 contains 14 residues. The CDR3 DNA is TGTGCCAGCAGGGACGGACAGGGGGTGGTTGAGCAGTTCTTC. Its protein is CASRDGQGVVEQFF.

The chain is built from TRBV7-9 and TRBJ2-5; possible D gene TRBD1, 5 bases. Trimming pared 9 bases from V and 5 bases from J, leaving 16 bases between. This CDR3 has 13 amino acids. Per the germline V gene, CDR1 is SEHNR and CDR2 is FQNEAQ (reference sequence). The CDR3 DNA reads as TGTGCCAGTGATGGTGGGGCGCAGGAGACCCAGTACTTC. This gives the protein CASDGGAQETQYF.

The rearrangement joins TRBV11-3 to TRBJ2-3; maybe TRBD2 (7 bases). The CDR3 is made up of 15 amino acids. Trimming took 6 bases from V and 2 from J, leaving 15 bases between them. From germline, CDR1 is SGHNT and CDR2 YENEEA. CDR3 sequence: CASSSRGASTDTQYF. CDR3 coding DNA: TGTGCCAGCAGTTCACGGGGGGCCTCCACAGATACGCAGTATTTT. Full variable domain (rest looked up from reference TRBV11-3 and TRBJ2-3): EAGVVQSPRYKIIEKKQPVAFWCNPISGHNTLYWYLQNLGQGPELLIRYENEEAVDDSQLPKDRFSAERLKGVDSTLKIQPAELGDSAVYLCASSSRGASTDTQYFGPGTRLTVL.

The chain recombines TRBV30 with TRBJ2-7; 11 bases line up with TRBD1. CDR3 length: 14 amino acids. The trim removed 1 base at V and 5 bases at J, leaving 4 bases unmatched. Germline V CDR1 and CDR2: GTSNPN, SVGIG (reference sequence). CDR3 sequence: CAWSASGQGDEQYF. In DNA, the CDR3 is TGTGCCTGGAGTGCTTCGGGACAGGGGGACGAGCAGTACTTC.

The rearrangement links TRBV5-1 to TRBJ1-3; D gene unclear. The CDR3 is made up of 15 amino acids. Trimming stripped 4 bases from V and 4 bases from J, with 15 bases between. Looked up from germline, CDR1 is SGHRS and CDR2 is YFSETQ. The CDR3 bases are TGCGCCAGCAGCCAAGGGAGGGTAGCAGGAAACACCATATATTTT. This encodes CASSQGRVAGNTIYF.

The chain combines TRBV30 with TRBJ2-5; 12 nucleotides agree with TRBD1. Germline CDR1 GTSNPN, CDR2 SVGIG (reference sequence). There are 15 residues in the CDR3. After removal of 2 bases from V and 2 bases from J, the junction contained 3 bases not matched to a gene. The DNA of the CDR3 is TGTGCCTGGAGTAGGGGACAGGGGGCGCAAGAGACCCAGTACTTC. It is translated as CAWSRGQGAQETQYF.

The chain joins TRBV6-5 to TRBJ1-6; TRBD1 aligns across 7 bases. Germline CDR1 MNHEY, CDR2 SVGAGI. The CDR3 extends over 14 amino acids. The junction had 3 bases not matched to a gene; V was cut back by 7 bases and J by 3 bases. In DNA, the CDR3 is TGTGCCAGCAAGGGGGCGAACTATAATTCACCCCTCCACTTT. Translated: CASKGANYNSPLHF.

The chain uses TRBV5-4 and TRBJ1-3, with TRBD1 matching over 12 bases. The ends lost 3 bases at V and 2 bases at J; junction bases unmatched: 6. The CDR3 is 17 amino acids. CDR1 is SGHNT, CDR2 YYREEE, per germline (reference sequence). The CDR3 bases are TGTGCCAGCAGCTCCGGGACAGGGGGCATCCCTGGAAACACCATATATTTT. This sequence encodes CASSSGTGGIPGNTIYF.

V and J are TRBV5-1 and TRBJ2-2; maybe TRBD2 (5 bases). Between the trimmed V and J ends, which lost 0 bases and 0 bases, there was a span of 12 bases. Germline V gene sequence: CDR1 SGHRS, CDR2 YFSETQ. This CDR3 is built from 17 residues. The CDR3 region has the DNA TGCGCCAGCAGCTTGGGACTAAGGAGAACGAACACCGGGGAGCTGTTTTTT. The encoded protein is CASSLGLRRTNTGELFF.

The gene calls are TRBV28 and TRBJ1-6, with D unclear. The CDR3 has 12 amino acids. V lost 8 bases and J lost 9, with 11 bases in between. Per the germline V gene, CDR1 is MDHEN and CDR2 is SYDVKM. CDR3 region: CASQTMASPLHF. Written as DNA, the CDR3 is TGTGCCAGCCAGACAATGGCTTCACCCCTCCACTTT. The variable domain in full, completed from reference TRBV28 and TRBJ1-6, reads DVKVTQSSRYLVKRTGEKVFLECVQDMDHENMFWYRQDPGLGLRLIYFSYDVKMKEKGDIPEGYSVSREKKERFSLILESASTNQTSMYLCASQTMASPLHFGNGTRLTVT.

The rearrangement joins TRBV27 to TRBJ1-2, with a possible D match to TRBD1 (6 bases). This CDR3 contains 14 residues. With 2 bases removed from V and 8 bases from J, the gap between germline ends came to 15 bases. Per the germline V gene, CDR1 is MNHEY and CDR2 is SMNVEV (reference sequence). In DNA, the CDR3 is TGTGCCAGCAGTTTAAAGGGGGGCCCGACAGGCTACACCTTC. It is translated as CASSLKGGPTGYTF.

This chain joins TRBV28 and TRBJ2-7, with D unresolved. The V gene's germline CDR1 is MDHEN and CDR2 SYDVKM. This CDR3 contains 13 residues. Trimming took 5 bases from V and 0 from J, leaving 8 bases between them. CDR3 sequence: CASSQQPSYEQYF. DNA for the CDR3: TGTGCCAGCAGTCAACAGCCCTCCTACGAGCAGTACTTC.

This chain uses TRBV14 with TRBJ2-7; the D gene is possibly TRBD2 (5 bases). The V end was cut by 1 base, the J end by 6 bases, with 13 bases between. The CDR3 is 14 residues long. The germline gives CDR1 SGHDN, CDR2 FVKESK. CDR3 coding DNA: TGTGCCAGCAGCCAAGTCGGGGTGAGTTCCGAGCAGTACTTC. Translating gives CASSQVGVSSEQYF.

For the CDR3, the DNA is TGCGCCAGCAACGTACAGGGGACCGGGGAGCTGTTTTTT. It yields the protein CASNVQGTGELFF. This chain connects TRBV5-1 to TRBJ2-2, with 7 bases lining up with TRBD1. CDR1 SGHRS and CDR2 YFSETQ come from the germline V gene. With V trimmed by 6 bases and J by 5 bases, 4 bases remained unmatched. The CDR3 sequence is 13 residues long.

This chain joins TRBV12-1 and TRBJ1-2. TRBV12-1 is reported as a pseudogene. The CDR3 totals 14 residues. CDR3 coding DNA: TGTGCCAGCAGCTTTTACGGGACGCACGATGGCTACACCTTC. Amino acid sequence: CASSFYGTHDGYTF.

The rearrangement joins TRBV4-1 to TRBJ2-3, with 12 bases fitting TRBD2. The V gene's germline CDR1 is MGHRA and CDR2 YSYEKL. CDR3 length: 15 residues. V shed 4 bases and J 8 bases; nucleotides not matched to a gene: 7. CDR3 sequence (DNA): TGCGCCAGCAGCCGCGACGGACTAGCGGGGTCTACGCAGTATTTT. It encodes CASSRDGLAGSTQYF.

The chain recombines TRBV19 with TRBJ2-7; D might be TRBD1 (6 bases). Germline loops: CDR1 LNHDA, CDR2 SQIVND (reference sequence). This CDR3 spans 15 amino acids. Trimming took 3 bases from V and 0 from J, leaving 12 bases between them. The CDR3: CASSILGQSSYEQYF. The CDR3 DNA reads TGTGCCAGTAGTATTCTCGGACAGTCCTCCTACGAGCAGTACTTC.

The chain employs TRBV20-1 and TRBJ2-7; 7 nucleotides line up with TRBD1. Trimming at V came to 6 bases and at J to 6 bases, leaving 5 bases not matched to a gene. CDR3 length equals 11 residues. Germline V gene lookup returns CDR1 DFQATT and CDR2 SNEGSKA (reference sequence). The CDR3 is CSADPGGEQYF. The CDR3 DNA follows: TGCAGTGCCGACCCAGGGGGCGAGCAGTACTTC.

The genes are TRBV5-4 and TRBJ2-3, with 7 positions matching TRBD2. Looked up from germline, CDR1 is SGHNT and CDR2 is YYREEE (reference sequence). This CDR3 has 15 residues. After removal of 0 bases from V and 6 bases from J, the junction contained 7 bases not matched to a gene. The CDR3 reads CASSLGGGSGDTQYF. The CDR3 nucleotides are TGTGCCAGCAGCTTGGGCGGGGGTTCAGGGGATACGCAGTATTTT.

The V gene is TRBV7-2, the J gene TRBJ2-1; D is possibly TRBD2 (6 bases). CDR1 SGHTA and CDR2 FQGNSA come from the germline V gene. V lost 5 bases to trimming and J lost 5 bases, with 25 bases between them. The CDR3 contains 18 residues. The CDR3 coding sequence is TGTGCCAGCAGCCCGGCGGCAGGGCGGGGAACTACCCACAATGAGCAGTTCTTC. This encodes CASSPAAGRGTTHNEQFF. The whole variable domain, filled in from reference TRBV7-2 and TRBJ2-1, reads GAGVSQSPSNKVTEKGKDVELRCDPISGHTALYWYRQSLGQGLEFLIYFQGNSAPDKSGLPSDRFSAERTGGSVSTLTIQRTQQEDSAVYLCASSPAAGRGTTHNEQFFGPGTRLTVL.